The 18 T cell receptor beta chains reported below all come from one sample, sequenced in a study of T cells after yellow fever vaccination. In TCRdb, the 5' RACE reads were re-called with MiXCR into one record per CDR3 protein. The sample records approximately 120,000 distinct CDR3 sequences, roughly 9% being singletons. The sequenced sample was CD8+ T cells sorted from PBMCs, obtained on the day of the yellow fever booster vaccination. The receptors were sampled from a man aged 18-30 years who received the YFV17D yellow fever vaccine.

This clonotype came up a few times. This chain uses TRBV3-1 with TRBJ2-7, with 7 bases fitting TRBD2. This CDR3 is built from 14 residues. Germline CDR1 and CDR2: LGHDT and YNNKEL (reference sequence). The V segment lost 1 base and the J segment 4 bases; nucleotides outside the gene matches: 4. CDR3 residues: CASSQGVSGYEQYF. The CDR3 DNA sequence: TGTGCCAGCAGCCAAGGGGTTAGCGGGTACGAGCAGTACTTC.

This clonotype was picked up a small number of times. The chain is built from TRBV7-2 and TRBJ2-2, with TRBD1 matching over 8 bases. The germline CDR1 and CDR2 sequences are SGHTA and FQGNSA. This CDR3 is 17 amino acids long. V trimming: 3 bases; J trimming: 3 bases; junction bases outside the gene matches: 9. The CDR3 sequence is CASSFPRQGADTGELFF. CDR3 bases: TGTGCCAGCAGCTTTCCTAGGCAGGGGGCGGACACCGGGGAGCTGTTTTTT.

The chain has TRBV12-3 or TRBV12-4 and TRBJ1-1; D unresolved. V lost 7 bases and J lost 6, with 15 bases in between. The CDR3 totals 13 residues. CDR3 sequence reads: CASTAHRVSEAFF. The CDR3 bases are TGTGCCAGCACCGCTCACCGGGTTTCTGAAGCTTTCTTT.

The table lists this clonotype with a few counts. This chain joins TRBV7-6 and TRBJ2-7; 8 nucleotides agree with TRBD2. CDR1 is SGHVS, CDR2 FNYEAQ, per germline. The CDR3 is 15 residues long. The V and J ends lost 7 bases and 1 base, in that order; junction bases with no gene match: 9. The CDR3, as DNA: TGTGCCAGCACCCCCGGGTCGGGGGGGTCCTACGAGCAGTACTTC. It encodes CASTPGSGGSYEQYF.

The sample holds a few counts of this clonotype. CDR3 coding DNA: TGTGCCAGCAGTTATTACGGGAAAGGCTACACCTTC. It translates to CASSYYGKGYTF. The chain carries TRBV6-2 or TRBV6-3 and TRBJ1-2, with D uncertain. CDR3 length: 12 amino acids. Germline CDR1 and CDR2: MNHEY and SVGEGT. Trimming stripped 3 bases from V and 8 bases from J, with 10 bases between.

The V and J genes are TRBV12-3 or TRBV12-4 and TRBJ1-2, with D perhaps TRBD1 (5 bases). CDR3 length equals 13 residues. Trimming removed 3 bases from V and 6 bases from J, with 11 bases in between. The CDR3 region is CASSLGGGDGYTF. The CDR3 nucleotides are TGTGCCAGCAGTTTGGGCGGGGGGGATGGCTACACCTTC.

The table lists this clonotype with a few counts. J is TRBJ2-1 and V is TRBV7-9; 9 nucleotides line up with TRBD1. The V gene's germline CDR1 is SEHNR and CDR2 FQNEAQ (reference sequence). This CDR3 is 16 amino acids long. Unmatched junction bases numbered 10, after V lost 4 bases and J lost 6 bases. The CDR3 nucleotides are TGTGCCAGCAGCTCAACCACAGGGGGCCGTAGCAATGAGCAGTTCTTC. This codes for CASSSTTGGRSNEQFF. Drawing the rest from reference TRBV7-9 and TRBJ2-1, the complete variable domain is DTGVSQNPRHKITKRGQNVTFRCDPISEHNRLYWYRQTLGQGPEFLTYFQNEAQLEKSRLLSDRFSAERPKGSFSTLEIQRTEQGDSAMYLCASSSTTGGRSNEQFFGPGTRLTVL.

There are many counts of this clonotype. The chain joins TRBV4-1 to TRBJ1-6, with 10 bases aligning to TRBD1. The CDR3 contains 16 residues. J lost 7 bases, V lost 1 base, and 4 bases had no gene match. Germline CDR1 MGHRA, CDR2 YSYEKL. In DNA, the CDR3 is TGCGCCAGCAGCCAAGTGGGGACAGGGGCGAATTCACCCCTCCACTTT. Residues: CASSQVGTGANSPLHF.

This clonotype was counted ten times or more. Here the CDR3 reads CASSPSGTGNFETQYF. The CDR3 region has the DNA TGCGCCAGCAGCCCGTCCGGGACAGGGAATTTCGAGACCCAGTACTTC. V gene TRBV4-3 combines with J gene TRBJ2-5, with 9 bases fitting TRBD1. This CDR3 comprises 16 residues. Germline V gene sequence: CDR1 LGHNA, CDR2 YSLEER. Trimming cost V 4 bases and J 5 bases; bases outside gene matches: 11.

This chain uses TRBV5-5 with TRBJ2-1; TRBD2 matches 13 bases. CDR1 and CDR2 (germline): SGHKS, YYEKEE (reference sequence). CDR3 length: 14 residues. With V trimmed by 3 bases and J by 14 bases, 8 bases remained unmatched. The CDR3 here is CASSSLGLAGEEFF. As DNA, the CDR3 is TGTGCCAGCAGCTCTCTAGGACTAGCGGGGGAGGAGTTCTTC. Full variable domain (rest looked up from reference TRBV5-5 and TRBJ2-1): DAGVTQSPTHLIKTRGQQVTLRCSPISGHKSVSWYQQVLGQGPQFIFQYYEKEERGRGNFPDRFSARQFPNYSSELNVNALLLGDSALYLCASSSLGLAGEEFFGPGTRLTVL.

V and J are TRBV7-9 and TRBJ1-5; tentative D call: TRBD1 (6 bases). CDR3 length: 14 residues. Germline values: CDR1 SEHNR, CDR2 FQNEAQ (reference sequence). Between the trimmed V and J ends, which lost 0 bases and 6 bases, there was a span of 9 bases. CDR3 bases: TGTGCCAGCAGCTTAGCCGGGGGCAGTCAGCCCCAGCATTTT. Amino acid sequence: CASSLAGGSQPQHF.

A few counts support this clonotype. The chain uses TRBV5-1 and TRBJ2-7; the D gene is possibly TRBD1 (6 bases). This CDR3 has 15 residues. V lost 0 bases, J lost 2 bases, and 12 bases lay in between. Germline CDR1 reads SGHRS; CDR2 reads YFSETQ. In DNA form, the CDR3 reads TGCGCCAGCAGCTTGGCGCAGGGGCAACCCTACGAGCAGTACTTC. As protein: CASSLAQGQPYEQYF.

The chain couples TRBV7-9 to TRBJ2-1; D not resolved. This CDR3 has 13 amino acids. Trimming took 3 bases from V and 6 from J, leaving 9 bases between them. Germline V gene lookup returns CDR1 SEHNR and CDR2 FQNEAQ (reference sequence). CDR3: CASSFAPTNEQFF. The CDR3, as DNA: TGTGCCAGCAGCTTCGCACCAACCAATGAGCAGTTCTTC. The whole variable domain, filled in from reference TRBV7-9 and TRBJ2-1, reads DTGVSQNPRHKITKRGQNVTFRCDPISEHNRLYWYRQTLGQGPEFLTYFQNEAQLEKSRLLSDRFSAERPKGSFSTLEIQRTEQGDSAMYLCASSFAPTNEQFFGPGTRLTVL.

This clonotype was observed at least ten times. V gene TRBV5-1 combines with J gene TRBJ2-1; D is perhaps TRBD2 (6 bases). The CDR3 runs 15 residues. V shed 4 bases and J shed 0 bases, with 11 bases lying between them. The V gene's germline CDR1 is SGHRS and CDR2 YFSETQ. For the CDR3, the DNA is TGCGCCAGCAGCGTGGGACTTCGCTCCTACAATGAGCAGTTCTTC. It encodes CASSVGLRSYNEQFF.

V is TRBV6-5 and J is TRBJ2-2, with D tentatively TRBD1 (5 bases). CDR3 length equals 16 residues. The germline V gene encodes CDR1 MNHEY and CDR2 SVGAGI. Trimming removed 2 bases from V and 5 bases from J, with 15 bases in between. The CDR3 reads CASSYDPTVNTGELFF. CDR3 DNA sequence: TGTGCCAGCAGTTACGATCCGACAGTTAATACCGGGGAGCTGTTTTTT.

This clonotype was observed many times. The V gene is TRBV4-1, the J gene TRBJ2-7; TRBD2 might be the D (5 bases). The CDR3 loop spans 13 amino acids. Germline lookup yields CDR1 MGHRA and CDR2 YSYEKL. V was shortened by 3 bases and J by 3 bases, with 9 bases between the two germline ends. Here the CDR3 DNA reads TGCGCCAGCAGCCACCCCGGGGACTACGAGCAGTACTTC. It specifies CASSHPGDYEQYF.

The chain recombines TRBV2 with TRBJ1-2; tentative D call: TRBD1 (5 bases). Per germline, CDR1 SNHLY and CDR2 FYNNEI. Trimming shortened V by 6 bases and J by 2 bases, and 16 bases separated the two germline ends. CDR3 length equals 15 residues. This chain's CDR3 is CASRGPLVSNYGYTF. The DNA of the CDR3 is TGTGCCAGCAGGGGACCGTTGGTATCAAACTATGGCTACACCTTC.

This clonotype has just a few counts. This chain uses TRBV7-6 with TRBJ2-4, with D hard to call. The CDR3 is made up of 14 amino acids. V was cut by 1 base and J by 3 bases, with 7 bases left in between. Germline CDR1 and CDR2: SGHVS and FNYEAQ. CDR3 loop: CASSLGYGKNIQYF. The CDR3 DNA reads as TGTGCCAGCAGCTTAGGGTACGGCAAAAACATTCAGTACTTC.